Each of the 7 T cell receptor beta chains below was sequenced from the same sample in a study of cytomegalovirus exposure and HLA in healthy donors. PCR primers comprised 60 Vbeta and 13 Jbeta primers. The repertoire was sequenced with immunoSEQ multiplex PCR; TCRdb's copy has only in-frame clones and lacks some. The sample records a few hundred thousand clones, approximately 80% being singletons. Sequenced material: PBMCs. Every receptor here comes from a man aged 25-40 years in good health and CMV-seronegative.

For the CDR3, the DNA is TGCGCCAGCAGCCACCCCAGGACTAGCGGTTACGAGCAGTACTTC. Its protein product is CASSHPRTSGYEQYF. The chain carries TRBV4-3 and TRBJ2-7, with 10 bases identical to TRBD2. J lost 4 bases, V lost 3 bases, and 6 bases had no gene match. Germline loops: CDR1 LGHNA, CDR2 YSLEER. The CDR3 consists of 15 residues.

The chain combines TRBV6-6 with TRBJ2-2; D ambiguous. The CDR3 has 15 residues. In germline, CDR1 is MNHNY, CDR2 SVGAGI (reference sequence). Deletions cut 4 bases from V and 0 bases from J, with 9 bases between. The CDR3 region has the DNA TGTGCCAGCAGTTCCCGAACAGCGAACACCGGGGAGCTGTTTTTT. It specifies CASSSRTANTGELFF.

This rearrangement joins TRBV25-1 to TRBJ2-5; 7 bases fit TRBD1. CDR3 length: 14 amino acids. The junction had 12 bases not matched to a gene; V was cut back by 3 bases and J by 11 bases. Germline lookup yields CDR1 MGHDK and CDR2 SYGVNS. CDR3 sequence reads: CASSDFDRVEEQYF. CDR3 DNA sequence: TGTGCCAGCAGTGACTTCGACAGGGTGGAGGAGCAGTACTTC. Variable domain in full (rest from reference TRBV25-1 and TRBJ2-5): EADIYQTPRYLVIGTGKKITLECSQTMGHDKMYWYQQDPGMELHLIHYSYGVNSTEKGDLSSESTVSRIRTEHFPLTLESARPSHTSQYLCASSDFDRVEEQYFGPGTRLLVL.

This clone appeared a few times. One end of the junction fails to match germline, which may point to a read error. The chain links TRBV19 to TRBJ2-5, with 8 nucleotides matching TRBD1. Germline V CDR1 and CDR2: LNHDA, SQIVND (reference sequence). This CDR3 contains 17 residues. CDR3 region: CASSILLRGPGEEPQYF. In nucleotides, the CDR3 is TGTGCCAGTAGTATACTTCTCAGGGGGCCGGGGGAAGAGCCCCAGTACTTC.

V is TRBV27 and J is TRBJ2-7, with a possible D match to TRBD2 (5 bases). The germline CDR1 and CDR2 sequences are MNHEY and SMNVEV (reference sequence). V gave up 6 bases and J gave up 3 bases, with 21 bases separating them. CDR3 length: 16 amino acids. DNA for the CDR3: TGTGCCAGCAGCTCCGGGCGGGTGGGCTACTACTACGAGCAGTACTTC. Amino acids: CASSSGRVGYYYEQYF.

V is TRBV28 and J is TRBJ1-1, with D perhaps TRBD1 (5 bases). The CDR3 has 17 amino acids. Germline V gene lookup returns CDR1 MDHEN and CDR2 SYDVKM. V was shortened by 1 base and J by 0 bases, with 15 bases between the two germline ends. The CDR3 loop is CASSLSQGLYMNTEAFF. The CDR3 region has the DNA TGTGCCAGCAGTTTATCGCAGGGACTTTATATGAACACTGAAGCTTTCTTT.

V usage is TRBV2 and J usage is TRBJ1-1; possibly TRBD1 for D (6 bases). The CDR3 contains 14 residues. Trimming took off 0 bases at V and 6 bases at J, with 11 bases between the two ends. Per the germline V gene, CDR1 is SNHLY and CDR2 is FYNNEI. The CDR3 DNA reads TGTGCCAGCAGTGAAGCAAGGTGGACAGCTGAAGCTTTCTTT. This encodes CASSEARWTAEAFF.